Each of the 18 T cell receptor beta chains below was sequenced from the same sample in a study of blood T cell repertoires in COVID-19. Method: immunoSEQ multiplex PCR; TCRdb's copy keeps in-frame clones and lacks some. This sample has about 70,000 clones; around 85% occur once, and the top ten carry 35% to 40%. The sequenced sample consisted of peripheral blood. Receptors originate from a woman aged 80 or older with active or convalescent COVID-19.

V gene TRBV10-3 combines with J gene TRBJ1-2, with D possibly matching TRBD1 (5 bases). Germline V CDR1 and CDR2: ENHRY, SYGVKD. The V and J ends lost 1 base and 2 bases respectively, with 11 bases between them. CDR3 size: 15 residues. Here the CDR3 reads CAISEWGKKNYGYTF. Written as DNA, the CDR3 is TGTGCCATCAGTGAGTGGGGCAAAAAAAACTATGGCTACACCTTC.

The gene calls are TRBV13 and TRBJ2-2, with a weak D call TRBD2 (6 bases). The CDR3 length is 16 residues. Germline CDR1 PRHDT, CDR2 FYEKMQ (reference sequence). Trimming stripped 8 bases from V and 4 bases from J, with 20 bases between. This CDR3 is CASLRGGESGTGELFF. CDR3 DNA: TGTGCCAGCCTTCGCGGCGGGGAGTCGGGCACCGGGGAGCTGTTTTTT.

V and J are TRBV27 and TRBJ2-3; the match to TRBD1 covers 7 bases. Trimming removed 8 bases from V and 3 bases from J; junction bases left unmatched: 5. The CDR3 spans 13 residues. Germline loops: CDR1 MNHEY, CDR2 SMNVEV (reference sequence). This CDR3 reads CASLRQGTDTQYF. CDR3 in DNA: TGTGCCAGCCTACGACAGGGAACAGATACGCAGTATTTT.

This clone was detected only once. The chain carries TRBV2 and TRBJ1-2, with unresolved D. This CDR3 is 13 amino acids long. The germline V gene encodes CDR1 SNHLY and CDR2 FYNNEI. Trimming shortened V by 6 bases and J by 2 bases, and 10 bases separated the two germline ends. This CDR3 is CASSPQTNYGYTF. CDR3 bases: TGTGCCAGCAGCCCACAGACGAACTATGGCTACACCTTC.

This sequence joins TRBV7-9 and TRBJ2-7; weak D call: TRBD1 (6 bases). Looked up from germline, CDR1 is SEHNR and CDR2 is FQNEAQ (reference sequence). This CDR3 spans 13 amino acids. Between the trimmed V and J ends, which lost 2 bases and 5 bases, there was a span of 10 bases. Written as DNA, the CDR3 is TGTGCCAGCAGCTTACCAGGGGTCGACGAGCAGTACTTC. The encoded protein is CASSLPGVDEQYF.

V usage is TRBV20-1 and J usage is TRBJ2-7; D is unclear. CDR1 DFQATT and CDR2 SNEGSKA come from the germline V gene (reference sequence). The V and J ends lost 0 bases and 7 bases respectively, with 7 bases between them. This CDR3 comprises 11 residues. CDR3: CSAREAQEQYF. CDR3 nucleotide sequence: TGCAGTGCTAGAGAGGCACAGGAGCAGTACTTC.

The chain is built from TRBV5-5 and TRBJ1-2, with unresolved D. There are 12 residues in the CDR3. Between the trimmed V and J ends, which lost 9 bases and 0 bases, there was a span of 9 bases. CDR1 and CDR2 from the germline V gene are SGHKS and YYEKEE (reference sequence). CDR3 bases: TGTGCCAAAAATATAGCTAACTATGGCTACACCTTC. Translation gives CAKNIANYGYTF.

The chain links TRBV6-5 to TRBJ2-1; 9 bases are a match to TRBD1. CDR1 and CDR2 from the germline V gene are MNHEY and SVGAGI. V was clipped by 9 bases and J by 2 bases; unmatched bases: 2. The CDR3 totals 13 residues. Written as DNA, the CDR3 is TGTGCCAGTAACAGGGGGCCCTACAATGAGCAGTTCTTC. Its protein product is CASNRGPYNEQFF.

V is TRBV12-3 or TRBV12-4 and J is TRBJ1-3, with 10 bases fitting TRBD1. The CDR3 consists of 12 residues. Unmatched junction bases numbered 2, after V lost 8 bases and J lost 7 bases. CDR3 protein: CASRQGANTIYF. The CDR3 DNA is TGTGCCAGCCGACAGGGGGCGAACACCATATATTTT.

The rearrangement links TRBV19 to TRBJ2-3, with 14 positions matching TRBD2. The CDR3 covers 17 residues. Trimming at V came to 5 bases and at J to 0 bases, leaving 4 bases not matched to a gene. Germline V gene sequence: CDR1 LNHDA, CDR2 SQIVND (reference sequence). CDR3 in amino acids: CASSGLAGGSSTDTQYF. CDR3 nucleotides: TGTGCCAGTAGTGGACTAGCGGGGGGCTCTAGCACAGATACGCAGTATTTT.

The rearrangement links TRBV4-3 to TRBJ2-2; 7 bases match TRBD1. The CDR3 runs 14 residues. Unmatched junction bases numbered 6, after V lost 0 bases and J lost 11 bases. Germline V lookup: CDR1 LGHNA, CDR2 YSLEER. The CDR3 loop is CASSQDFDREELFF. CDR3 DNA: TGCGCCAGCAGCCAAGATTTCGACAGGGAAGAGCTGTTTTTT.

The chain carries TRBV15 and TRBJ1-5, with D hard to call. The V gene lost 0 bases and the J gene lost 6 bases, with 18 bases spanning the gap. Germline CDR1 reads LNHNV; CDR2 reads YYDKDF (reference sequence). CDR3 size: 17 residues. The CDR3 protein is CATSRDTRVVGGQPQHF. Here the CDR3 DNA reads TGTGCCACCAGCAGAGATACTCGGGTGGTCGGCGGTCAGCCCCAGCATTTT.

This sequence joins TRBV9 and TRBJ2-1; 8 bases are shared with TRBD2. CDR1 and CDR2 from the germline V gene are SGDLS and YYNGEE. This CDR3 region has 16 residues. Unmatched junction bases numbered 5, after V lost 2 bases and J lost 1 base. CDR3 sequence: CASSVHGGDSYNEQFF. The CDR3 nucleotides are TGTGCCAGCAGCGTCCACGGGGGGGATTCCTACAATGAGCAGTTCTTC.

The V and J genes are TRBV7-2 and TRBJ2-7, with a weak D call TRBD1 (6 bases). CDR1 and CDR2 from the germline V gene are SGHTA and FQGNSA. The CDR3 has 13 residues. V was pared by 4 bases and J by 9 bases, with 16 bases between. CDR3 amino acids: CASSSNRDTGQYF. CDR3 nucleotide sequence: TGTGCCAGCAGCTCAAACCGGGACACCGGGCAGTACTTC.

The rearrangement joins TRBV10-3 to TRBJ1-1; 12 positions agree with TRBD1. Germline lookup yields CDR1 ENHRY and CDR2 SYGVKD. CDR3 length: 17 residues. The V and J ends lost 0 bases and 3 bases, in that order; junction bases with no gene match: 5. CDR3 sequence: CAISESGTGGAYTEAFF. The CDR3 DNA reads TGTGCCATCAGTGAGTCAGGGACAGGGGGCGCGTACACTGAAGCTTTCTTT.

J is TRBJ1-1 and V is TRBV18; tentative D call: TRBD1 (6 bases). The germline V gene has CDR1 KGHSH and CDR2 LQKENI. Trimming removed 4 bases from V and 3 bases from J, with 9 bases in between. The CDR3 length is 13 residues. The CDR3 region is CASSLGADTEAFF. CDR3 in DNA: TGTGCCAGCTCACTGGGGGCGGACACTGAAGCTTTCTTT.

The CDR3: CASSVYVGTDTQYF. As DNA, the CDR3 is TGCGCCAGCAGCGTTTATGTTGGCACAGATACGCAGTATTTT. J is TRBJ2-3 and V is TRBV5-1; D gene unclear. Germline values: CDR1 SGHRS, CDR2 YFSETQ. V was cut by 4 bases and J by 1 base, with 10 bases left in between. The CDR3 contains 14 residues.

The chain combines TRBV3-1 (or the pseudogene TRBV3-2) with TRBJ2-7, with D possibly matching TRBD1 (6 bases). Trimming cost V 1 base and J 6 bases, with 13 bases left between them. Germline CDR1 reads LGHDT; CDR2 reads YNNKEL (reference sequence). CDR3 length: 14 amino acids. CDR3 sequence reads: CASSQGSLGAEQYF. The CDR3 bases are TGTGCCAGCAGCCAAGGCAGTTTGGGGGCCGAGCAGTACTTC.